The source of this TCR beta chain is a study of OX40 agonist ivuxolimab in advanced cancers. Background on the study: Ivuxolimab, which is an agonistic anti-OX40 (CD134) antibody, was administered to the patients.

The CDR3 has 18 amino acids. CDR1 and CDR2 from the germline V gene are LGHNA and YNFKEQ. V was clipped by 0 bases and J by 1 base, with 16 bases between them. Some clones are missing from TCRdb's copy, which holds only in-frame ones; the method was immunoSEQ multiplex PCR. The sample lists 60,000 to 100,000 clones, under 85% seen once, with approximately 0.51% in the top ten. This material consisted of CD4+ or CD8+ T cells sorted from blood, taken in a trial of the OX40 agonist ivuxolimab. The rearrangement joins TRBV4-2 to TRBJ1-5; D uncertain. This receptor was obtained from an adult with an advanced solid tumor such as melanoma, head and neck, liver or kidney cancer. The CDR3: CASSQESTNSGSNQPQHF. CDR3 in DNA: TGTGCCAGCAGCCAAGAATCCACTAACTCGGGGAGCAATCAGCCCCAGCATTTT.